This passage covers 22 T cell receptor beta chains from one sample sequenced in a study of high-grade serous ovarian cancer treatment subgroups. Tumor tissue was taken before any definitive surgery or chemotherapy was given. This table comes from immunoSEQ multiplex PCR, and its TCRdb copy is limited to in-frame clones, with some not included. The sample has under 3,000 clones, 70% to 75% seen once. The sequencing sample was made of tumor tissue. These receptors came from a human donor with high-grade serous ovarian cancer.

The genes are TRBV7-2 and TRBJ2-7; D tentatively fits TRBD1 or TRBD2 (5 bases each). CDR1 and CDR2 (germline): SGHTA, FQGNSA. The CDR3 spans 15 residues. V was cut by 6 bases and J by 3 bases, with 18 bases left in between. The CDR3 reads CASSFRDGPIYEQYF. CDR3 nucleotides: TGTGCCAGCAGTTTCCGGGACGGTCCTATCTACGAGCAGTACTTC.

This clone is a singleton in its sample. This chain uses TRBV6-5 with TRBJ2-2, with D possibly being TRBD2 (5 bases). Germline V gene sequence: CDR1 MNHEY, CDR2 SVGAGI. The CDR3 sequence is 15 residues long. Trimming shortened V by 3 bases and J by 5 bases, and 13 bases separated the two germline ends. The DNA of the CDR3 is TGTGCCAGCAGTTATAAGCGGCTCAATACCGGGGAGCTGTTTTTT. Its protein is CASSYKRLNTGELFF.

This clone was observed once. The chain joins TRBV2 to TRBJ2-5; D is perhaps TRBD1 (6 bases). The germline V and J ends were trimmed by 7 bases and 2 bases, with 17 bases remaining between them. Germline V gene sequence: CDR1 SNHLY, CDR2 FYNNEI. This CDR3 has 15 amino acids. Here the CDR3 DNA reads TGTGCCAGCACCCTGATGGGGACACTACAAGAGACCCAGTACTTC. Translation gives CASTLMGTLQETQYF.

This clone was counted once. The chain is built from TRBV7-9 and TRBJ2-3; 7 bases align to TRBD2. CDR3 length equals 15 residues. V lost 5 bases, J lost 2 bases, and 7 bases stayed unmatched. Germline loops: CDR1 SEHNR, CDR2 FQNEAQ (reference sequence). The CDR3 sequence: CASSPGGLFTDTQYF. CDR3 in DNA: TGTGCCAGCAGCCCGGGGGGACTATTCACAGATACGCAGTATTTT.

This sequence joins TRBV20-1 and TRBJ2-5, with D tentatively TRBD1 (5 bases). Trimming shortened V by 5 bases and J by 5 bases, and 9 bases separated the two germline ends. Per the germline V gene, CDR1 is DFQATT and CDR2 is SNEGSKA (reference sequence). CDR3 length: 11 amino acids. The chain's CDR3 is CSAGPGETQYF. The CDR3 DNA reads TGCAGTGCTGGACCAGGGGAGACCCAGTACTTC.

The chain is built from TRBV5-1 and TRBJ2-1; 7 bases match TRBD2. From germline, CDR1 is SGHRS and CDR2 YFSETQ. This CDR3 is 14 amino acids long. V was clipped by 4 bases and J by 9 bases; unmatched bases: 10. CDR3: CASSLEGLVIEQFF. DNA of the CDR3: TGCGCCAGCAGCCTCGAAGGACTAGTCATTGAGCAGTTCTTC.

In this sample, this clone turned up once. This chain's CDR3 is CASSWEGASGTDTQYF. The CDR3 DNA reads TGTGCCAGTAGCTGGGAAGGGGCGTCCGGCACAGATACGCAGTATTTT. The J gene is TRBJ2-3, the V gene TRBV19; possible D gene TRBD1, 5 bases. Germline lookup yields CDR1 LNHDA and CDR2 SQIVND (reference sequence). The V gene lost 6 bases and the J gene lost 1 base, with 17 bases spanning the gap. The CDR3 length is 16 residues.

By share, this clone counts as large (0.1 to 1%). Different DNA sequences within this sample yield the same CDR3. The chain carries TRBV28 and TRBJ2-5; 7 nucleotides agree with TRBD2. This CDR3 is 15 amino acids long. Germline loops: CDR1 MDHEN, CDR2 SYDVKM. J lost 5 bases, V lost 5 bases, and 11 bases had no gene match. CDR3 amino acids: CASSPPGLPAETQYF. CDR3 sequence (DNA): TGTGCCAGCAGTCCGCCGGGACTACCGGCGGAGACCCAGTACTTC.

V usage is TRBV10-2 and J usage is TRBJ2-2; 7 positions match TRBD2. This CDR3 contains 15 residues. Germline V lookup: CDR1 WSHSY, CDR2 SAAADI. The trim removed 6 bases at V and 4 bases at J, leaving 8 bases unmatched. The CDR3 here is CASRASGPTTGELFF. CDR3 nucleotide sequence: TGCGCCAGCAGGGCTAGCGGACCAACCACCGGGGAGCTGTTTTTT.

The chain is built from TRBV30 and TRBJ1-3; no clear D gene. CDR3 length: 15 residues. Germline CDR1 GTSNPN, CDR2 SVGIG (reference sequence). V lost 0 bases to trimming and J lost 2 bases, with 11 bases between them. Here the CDR3 reads CAWSVGLNPGNTIYF. In nucleotides, the CDR3 is TGTGCCTGGAGTGTGGGATTAAACCCTGGAAACACCATATATTTT. Looking up the rest from reference TRBV30 and TRBJ1-3 gives the full variable domain: SQTIHQWPATLVQPVGSPLSLECTVEGTSNPNLYWYRQAAGRGLQLLFYSVGIGQISSEVPQNLSASRPQDRQFILSSKKLLLSDSGFYLCAWSVGLNPGNTIYFGEGSWLTVV.

The chain joins TRBV5-4 to TRBJ2-3, with 9 bases fitting TRBD2. The V gene end was trimmed by 3 bases and the J gene end by 4 bases; junction bases not matched to a gene: 15. The germline V gene has CDR1 SGHNT and CDR2 YYREEE (reference sequence). This CDR3 is 18 amino acids long. The CDR3 bases are TGTGCCAGCAGCTCCCCAAGCGGGGGGAAACTGCCGGCAGATACGCAGTATTTT. Translating gives CASSSPSGGKLPADTQYF.

The rearrangement links TRBV5-1 to TRBJ2-3; D gene unclear. The CDR3 has 13 amino acids. Trimming cost V 6 bases and J 5 bases, with 13 bases left between them. CDR1 is SGHRS and CDR2 is YFSETQ in the germline V gene. The CDR3 nucleotides read TGCGCCAGCAAGGGTCTGGGTGAAGATACGCAGTATTTT. Residues: CASKGLGEDTQYF.

The genes are TRBV28 and TRBJ2-7; 7 bases line up with TRBD1. Germline CDR1 reads MDHEN; CDR2 reads SYDVKM. The CDR3 length is 15 residues. Trimming took 6 bases from V and 3 from J; bases not matched to a gene: 11. The CDR3 sequence is CASSAPGQPLYEQYF. CDR3 in DNA: TGTGCCAGCAGCGCTCCGGGACAGCCGCTCTACGAGCAGTACTTC.

This chain joins TRBV19 and TRBJ2-7, with TRBD1 matching 8 bases. The CDR3 runs 13 residues. The J segment lost 3 bases and the V segment lost 6 bases, leaving 4 bases of the junction unmatched. Germline V lookup: CDR1 LNHDA, CDR2 SQIVND (reference sequence). The chain's CDR3 is CASSSTGGYEQYF. The DNA of the CDR3 is TGTGCCAGTAGCAGTACAGGGGGCTACGAGCAGTACTTC.

The genes are TRBV27 and TRBJ2-2; 10 bases line up with TRBD1. Per germline, CDR1 MNHEY and CDR2 SMNVEV (reference sequence). The CDR3 runs 14 residues. CDR3 residues: CATAGTGAAGELFF. CDR3 DNA sequence: TGTGCGACCGCCGGGACAGGGGCGGCCGGGGAGCTGTTTTTT.

The rearrangement links TRBV2 to TRBJ2-7; D remains unclear. The CDR3 is 10 residues long. Germline V gene sequence: CDR1 SNHLY, CDR2 FYNNEI. Deletions cut 3 bases from V and 6 bases from J, with 3 bases between. The CDR3 reads CASSEAEQYF. Here the CDR3 DNA reads TGTGCCAGCAGTGAGGCCGAGCAGTACTTC.

CDR3: CASSPQGVNTEAFF. In DNA form, the CDR3 reads TGTGCCAGCAGCCCCCAGGGGGTGAACACTGAAGCTTTCTTT. This sequence joins TRBV5-4 and TRBJ1-1; TRBD1 matches 7 bases. The length of the CDR3 is 14 residues. V lost 4 bases, J lost 0 bases, and 3 bases stayed unmatched. Germline lookup yields CDR1 SGHNT and CDR2 YYREEE (reference sequence).

The chain couples TRBV28 to TRBJ1-2; D possibly corresponds to TRBD1 (6 bases). This CDR3 comprises 12 residues. Trimming shortened V by 5 bases and J by 6 bases, and 10 bases separated the two germline ends. The germline CDR1 and CDR2 sequences are MDHEN and SYDVKM. The CDR3 here is CASSRAGDGYTF. The CDR3 coding sequence is TGTGCCAGCAGTCGAGCAGGGGATGGCTACACCTTC.

The rearrangement links TRBV11-2 to TRBJ2-3; 10 bases line up with TRBD2. Germline values: CDR1 SGHAT, CDR2 FQNNGV. This CDR3 has 16 residues. The ends lost 3 bases at V and 6 bases at J; junction bases unmatched: 9. The CDR3 reads CASSFSLGSGGDTQYF. The CDR3 DNA reads TGTGCCAGCAGCTTTTCCCTCGGTAGCGGGGGGGATACGCAGTATTTT.

This rearrangement joins TRBV28 to TRBJ1-4; TRBD1 aligns across 9 bases. The CDR3 sequence is 15 residues long. V gave up 4 bases and J gave up 6 bases; unmatched junction bases: 6. Germline-derived CDR1 and CDR2 are MDHEN and SYDVKM. CDR3 region: CASSSIDRGYEKLFF. Here the CDR3 DNA reads TGTGCCAGCAGTTCCATCGACAGGGGGTATGAAAAACTGTTTTTT. Using reference TRBV28 and TRBJ1-4 for the parts outside the CDR3, the full variable domain is DVKVTQSSRYLVKRTGEKVFLECVQDMDHENMFWYRQDPGLGLRLIYFSYDVKMKEKGDIPEGYSVSREKKERFSLILESASTNQTSMYLCASSSIDRGYEKLFFGSGTQLSVL.

The chain carries TRBV2 and TRBJ2-2; D gene uncertain. This CDR3 is built from 12 residues. Germline V gene sequence: CDR1 SNHLY, CDR2 FYNNEI. The V gene lost 1 base and the J gene lost 7 bases, with 4 bases spanning the gap. The CDR3 reads CASSEDLGELFF. CDR3 nucleotides: TGTGCCAGCAGTGAAGATCTCGGGGAGCTGTTTTTT.

This chain joins TRBV2 and TRBJ2-3; perhaps D is TRBD1 or TRBD2 (5 bases each). V lost 5 bases to trimming and J lost 4 bases, with 19 bases between them. CDR1 and CDR2 (germline): SNHLY, FYNNEI. The CDR3 contains 16 residues. CDR3: CASSRPAPGQADTQYF. The CDR3 DNA reads TGTGCCAGCAGTCGACCCGCCCCGGGGCAGGCAGATACGCAGTATTTT.